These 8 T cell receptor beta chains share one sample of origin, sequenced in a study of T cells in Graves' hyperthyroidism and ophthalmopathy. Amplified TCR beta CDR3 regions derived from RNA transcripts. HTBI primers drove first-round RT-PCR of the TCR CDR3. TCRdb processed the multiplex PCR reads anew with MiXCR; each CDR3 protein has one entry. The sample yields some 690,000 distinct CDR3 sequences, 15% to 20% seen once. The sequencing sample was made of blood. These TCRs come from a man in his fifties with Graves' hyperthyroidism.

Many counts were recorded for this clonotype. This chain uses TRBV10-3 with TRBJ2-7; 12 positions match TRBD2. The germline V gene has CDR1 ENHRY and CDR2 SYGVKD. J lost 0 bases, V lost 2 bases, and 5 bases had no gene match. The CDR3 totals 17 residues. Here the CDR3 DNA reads TGTGCCATCAGTGAGCCAACTAGCGGGAGGACCTCCTACGAGCAGTACTTC. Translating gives CAISEPTSGRTSYEQYF.

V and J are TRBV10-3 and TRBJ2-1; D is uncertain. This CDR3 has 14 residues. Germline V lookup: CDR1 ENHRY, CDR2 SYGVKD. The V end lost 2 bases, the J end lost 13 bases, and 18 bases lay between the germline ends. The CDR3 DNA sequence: TGTGCCATCAGTGAGAGTGAAGGACCTTCTTCTCAGTTCTTC. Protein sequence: CAISESEGPSSQFF.

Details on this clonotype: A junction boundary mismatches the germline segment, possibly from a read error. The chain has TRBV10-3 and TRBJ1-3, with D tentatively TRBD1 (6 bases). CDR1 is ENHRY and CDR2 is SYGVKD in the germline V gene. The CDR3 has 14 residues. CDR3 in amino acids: CAIRTGSSGNIIYF. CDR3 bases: TGTGCCATCAGAACAGGGTCGTCTGGAAACATCATATATTTT.

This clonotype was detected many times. The CDR3 loop reads CASISRDRVTDTQYF. Written as DNA, the CDR3 is TGTGCCAGCATTTCCCGGGACAGGGTAACAGATACGCAGTATTTT. V is TRBV28 and J is TRBJ2-3, with 9 bases fitting TRBD1. The CDR3 consists of 15 residues. The trim removed 7 bases at V and 3 bases at J, leaving 8 bases unmatched. Germline CDR1 and CDR2: MDHEN and SYDVKM.

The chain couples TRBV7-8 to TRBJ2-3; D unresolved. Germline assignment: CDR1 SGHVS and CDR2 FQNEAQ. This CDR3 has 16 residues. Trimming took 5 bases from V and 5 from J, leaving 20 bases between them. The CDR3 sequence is CASSPQTRNVGDTQYF. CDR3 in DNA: TGTGCCAGCAGCCCCCAGACCCGAAATGTCGGAGATACGCAGTATTTT.

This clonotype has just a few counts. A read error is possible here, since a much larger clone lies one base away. CDR3 sequence: CASRQTTDTQYF. DNA for the CDR3: TGTGCCAGCAGACAGACCACAGATACGCAGTATTTT. The chain links TRBV6-1 to TRBJ2-3; D uncertain. This CDR3 contains 12 residues. Germline V gives CDR1 MNHNS, CDR2 SASEGT. V lost 6 bases and J lost 2, with 6 bases in between.

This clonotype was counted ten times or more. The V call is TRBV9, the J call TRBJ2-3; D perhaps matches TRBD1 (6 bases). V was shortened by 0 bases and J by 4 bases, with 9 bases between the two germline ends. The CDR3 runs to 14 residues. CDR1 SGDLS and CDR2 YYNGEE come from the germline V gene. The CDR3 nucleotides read TGTGCCAGCAGCGTAGGACAGGTCCCAGATACGCAGTATTTT. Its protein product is CASSVGQVPDTQYF. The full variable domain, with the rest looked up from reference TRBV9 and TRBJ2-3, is DSGVTQTPKHLITATGQRVTLRCSPRSGDLSVYWYQQSLDQGLQFLIQYYNGEERAKGNILERFSAQQFPDLHSELNLSSLELGDSALYFCASSVGQVPDTQYFGPGTRLTVL.

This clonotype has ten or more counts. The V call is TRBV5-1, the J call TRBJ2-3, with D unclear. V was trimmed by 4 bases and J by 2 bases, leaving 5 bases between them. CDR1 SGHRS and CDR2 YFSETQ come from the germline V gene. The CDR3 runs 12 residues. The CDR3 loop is CASSVNTDTQYF. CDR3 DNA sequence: TGCGCCAGCAGCGTTAACACAGATACGCAGTATTTT.